This section outlines one T cell receptor beta chain sequence together with its context. Its antigen is as yet unknown. The CDR3 extends over 16 amino acids. Germline V gene sequence: CDR1 SEHNR, CDR2 FQNEAQ (reference sequence). V dropped 0 bases and J dropped 4 bases, with 12 bases sitting between them. The data derive from a study of graft-versus-host responses after intestinal transplantation. Study-level information: Recipients got multivisceral, liver-intestinal, or isolated intestinal transplants. Recipients across the board were started on anti-thymocyte globulin induction, then kept on tacrolimus and steroids for two to three years. Study-wide findings and caveats: Individuals carrying graft-donor T cell macrochimerism showed high graft-versus-host to host-versus-graft clonal ratios in allografts. Detected in recipient marrow were GvH clones, some of which were first observed in ileum or blood.

Assay: immunoSEQ multiplex PCR; the TCRdb copy retains only in-frame clones and omits some. The data contain 55,000 to 75,000 clones, over 75% of them singletons. The rearrangement uses TRBV7-9 and TRBJ1-4, with TRBD1 as a possible D gene (6 bases). This receptor was obtained from a human donor who was the organ donor for an intestinal transplant. The sequenced sample was unstimulated CD4+ T cells sorted from spleen or lymph node cells, obtained before transplant. Here the CDR3 DNA reads TGTGCCAGCAGCTTAGCCAGGGGCGCGGGTAATGAAAAACTGTTTTTT. Translated: CASSLARGAGNEKLFF. Full variable domain (rest looked up from reference TRBV7-9 and TRBJ1-4): DTGVSQNPRHKITKRGQNVTFRCDPISEHNRLYWYRQTLGQGPEFLTYFQNEAQLEKSRLLSDRFSAERPKGSFSTLEIQRTEQGDSAMYLCASSLARGAGNEKLFFGSGTQLSVL.